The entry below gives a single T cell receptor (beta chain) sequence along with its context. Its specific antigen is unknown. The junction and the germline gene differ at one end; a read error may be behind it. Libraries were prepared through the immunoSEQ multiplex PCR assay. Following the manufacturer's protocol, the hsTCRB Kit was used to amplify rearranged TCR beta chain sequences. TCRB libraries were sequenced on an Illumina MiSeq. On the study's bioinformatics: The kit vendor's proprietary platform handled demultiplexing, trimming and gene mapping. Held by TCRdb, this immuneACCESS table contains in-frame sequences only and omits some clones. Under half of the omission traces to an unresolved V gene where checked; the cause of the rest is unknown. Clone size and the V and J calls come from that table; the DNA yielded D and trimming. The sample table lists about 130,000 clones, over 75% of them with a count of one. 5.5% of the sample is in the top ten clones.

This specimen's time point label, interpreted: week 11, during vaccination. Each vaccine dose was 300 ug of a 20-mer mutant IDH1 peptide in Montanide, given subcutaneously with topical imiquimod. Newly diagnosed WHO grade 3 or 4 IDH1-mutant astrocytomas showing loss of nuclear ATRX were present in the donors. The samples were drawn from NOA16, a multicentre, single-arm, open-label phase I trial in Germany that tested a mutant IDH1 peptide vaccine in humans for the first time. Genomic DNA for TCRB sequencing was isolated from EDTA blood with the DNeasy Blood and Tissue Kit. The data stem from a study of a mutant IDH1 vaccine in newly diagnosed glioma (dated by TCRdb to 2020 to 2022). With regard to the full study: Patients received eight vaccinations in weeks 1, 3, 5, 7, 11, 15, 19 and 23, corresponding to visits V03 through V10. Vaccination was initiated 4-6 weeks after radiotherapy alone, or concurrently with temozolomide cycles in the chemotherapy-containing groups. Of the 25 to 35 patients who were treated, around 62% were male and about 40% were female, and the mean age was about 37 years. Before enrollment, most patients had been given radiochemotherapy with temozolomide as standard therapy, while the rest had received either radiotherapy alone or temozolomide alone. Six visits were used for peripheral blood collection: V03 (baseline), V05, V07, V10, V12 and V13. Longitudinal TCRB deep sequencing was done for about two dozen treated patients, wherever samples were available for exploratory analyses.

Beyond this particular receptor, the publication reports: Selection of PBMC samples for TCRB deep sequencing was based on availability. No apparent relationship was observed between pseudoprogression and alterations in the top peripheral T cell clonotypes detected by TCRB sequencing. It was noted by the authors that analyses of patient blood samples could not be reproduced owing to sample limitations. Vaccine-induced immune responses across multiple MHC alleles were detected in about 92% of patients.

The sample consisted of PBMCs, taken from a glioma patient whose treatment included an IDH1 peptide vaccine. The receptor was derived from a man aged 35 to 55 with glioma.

This receptor carries the CDR3 CASSFAQGALEQYF. Read as DNA, the sequence is TGTGCTAGCAGCTTCGCACAGGGGGCGCTTGAGCAGTACTTC. The sequence joins TRBV7-7 to TRBJ2-7; TRBD1 agrees with 9 junctional bases. Per the germline V gene (reference sequence), SSHAT is the CDR1 and FNYEAQ is the CDR2. From the cysteine through the phenylalanine, the CDR3 covers 14 amino acids. The read is trimmed to its CDR3 DNA, 42 bases read in frame from base 1.